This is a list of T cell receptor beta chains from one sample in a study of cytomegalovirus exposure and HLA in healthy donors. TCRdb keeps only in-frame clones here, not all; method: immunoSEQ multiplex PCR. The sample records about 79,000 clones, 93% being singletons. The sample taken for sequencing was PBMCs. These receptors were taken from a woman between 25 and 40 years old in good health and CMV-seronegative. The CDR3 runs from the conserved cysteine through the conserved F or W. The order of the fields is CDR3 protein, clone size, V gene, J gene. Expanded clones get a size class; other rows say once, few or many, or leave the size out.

CDR3aa: CASSPRGVGQGTAGANVLTF
abundance: NA
v_gene: TRBV18
j_gene: TRBJ2-6

CDR3aa: CASSPVSGGGTGELFF
abundance: once
v_gene: TRBV19
j_gene: TRBJ2-2

CDR3aa: CASSLVSGSRTDTQYF
abundance: NA
v_gene: TRBV7-2
j_gene: TRBJ2-3

CDR3aa: CASSPLYEQYF
abundance: NA
v_gene: TRBV11-2
j_gene: TRBJ2-7

CDR3aa: CASSARDRGSPYEQYF
abundance: NA
v_gene: TRBV19
j_gene: TRBJ2-7

CDR3aa: CAISEGQYNEQFF
abundance: NA
v_gene: TRBV10-3
j_gene: TRBJ2-1

CDR3aa: CAIAGGGIGNTIYF
abundance: NA
v_gene: TRBV10-3
j_gene: TRBJ1-3

CDR3aa: CASSVGTGGQPQHF
abundance: NA
v_gene: TRBV9
j_gene: TRBJ1-5

CDR3aa: CAWTRAGTGSYEQYF
abundance: NA
v_gene: TRBV30
j_gene: TRBJ2-7

CDR3aa: CASSPGQGGRETQYF
abundance: NA
v_gene: TRBV6-5
j_gene: TRBJ2-5

CDR3aa: CASRRGPSETQYF
abundance: NA
v_gene: TRBV19
j_gene: TRBJ2-5

CDR3aa: CASSLGRRGHQPQHF
abundance: once
v_gene: TRBV7-6
j_gene: TRBJ1-5

CDR3aa: CASSPDTNYGYTF
abundance: NA
v_gene: TRBV18
j_gene: TRBJ1-2

CDR3aa: CASSLEGPGADQPQHF
abundance: NA
v_gene: TRBV7-9
j_gene: TRBJ1-5